This T cell receptor (beta chain) stems from a study of T cell repertoires in cytomegalovirus infection. About the research overall: CMV infection together with matching HLA type was indicated by public TCR beta signatures. The study, taken as a whole, reports: Clonotypes of TCR beta that were HLA-C-restricted and CMV-specific dominated the ex vivo response. Identification of carriers of CMV plus the relevant HLA was performed using cumulative public TCR beta family frequency.

One entry per CDR3 protein results from TCRdb running MiXCR on the reads. The sample contains 350,000 to 450,000 distinct CDR3 sequences, 15% to 20% of which appear only once. Germline CDR1 is SGHAT and CDR2 is FQNNGV. This CDR3 spans 16 amino acids. Unmatched junction bases numbered 13, after V lost 3 bases and J lost 9 bases. This clonotype came up once. Its target is not known. The chain links TRBV11-2 to TRBJ1-5; 8 nucleotides match TRBD1. The receptor's source is a human donor in good health (CMV status not recorded). Some clones in this sample may be carry-over from other donors' samples. What was sequenced was PBMCs. The CDR3 here is CASSFPNRQGRWPQHF. Written as DNA, the CDR3 is TGTGCCAGCAGCTTCCCGAATCGACAGGGGCGGTGGCCCCAGCATTTT.